This TCR beta chain was found in a study of monozygotic twins with inflammatory bowel disease. Every TCR library used approximately 4,000 ng of total RNA. UMIs were attached via template switching, each with a 6-nucleotide sample barcode. TCRdb reprocessed the 5' RACE reads; each CDR3 protein has one entry and no DNA is given. The table lists about 380,000 distinct CDR3 sequences. This CDR3 is 19 amino acids long. Looked up from germline, CDR1 is MNHEY and CDR2 is SVGAGI. Sequencing was done on a sample of blood. V usage is TRBV6-5 and J usage is TRBJ2-1; TCRdb picks TRBD1, but there is no DNA to check that call. This sequence was found in a human donor with ulcerative colitis or Crohn's disease, or a healthy co-twin of an affected twin (not recorded which). The CDR3 sequence: CASSYSTFKRDRGWNEQFF.